The 21 T cell receptor beta chains listed next were all sequenced from one sample in a study of OX40 agonist ivuxolimab in advanced cancers. Using immunoSEQ multiplex PCR, the repertoire was profiled, and TCRdb retains in-frame clones only, with some absent. The sample comprises about 58,000 clones, 70% to 90% of which are singletons, and approximately 2% rests with the top ten. Sequenced material: CD4+ or CD8+ T cells sorted from blood, taken in a trial of the OX40 agonist ivuxolimab. Receptor source: an adult with an advanced solid tumor such as melanoma, head and neck, liver or kidney cancer.

The gene calls are TRBV5-6 and TRBJ2-6; D not resolved. The CDR3 covers 15 residues. V was cut by 0 bases and J by 0 bases, with 4 bases left in between. Germline CDR1 reads SGHDT; CDR2 reads YYEEEE. The CDR3 sequence is CASSLGLSGANVLTF. DNA for the CDR3: TGTGCCAGCAGCTTGGGCCTCTCTGGGGCCAACGTCCTGACTTTC. The variable domain in full, with the rest retrieved from reference TRBV5-6 and TRBJ2-6, is DAGVTQSPTHLIKTRGQQVTLRCSPKSGHDTVSWYQQALGQGPQFIFQYYEEEERQRGNFPDRFSGHQFPNYSSELNVNALLLGDSALYLCASSLGLSGANVLTFGAGSRLTVL.

The chain combines TRBV4-3 with TRBJ1-2; the D is unclear. Germline lookup yields CDR1 LGHNA and CDR2 YSLEER. The CDR3 is made up of 15 amino acids. V lost 1 base and J lost 2, with 11 bases in between. CDR3 residues: CASSQVARTNYGYTF. The DNA of the CDR3 is TGCGCCAGCAGCCAAGTAGCTCGGACGAACTATGGCTACACCTTC.

CDR3 DNA: TGTGCCAGTAGGGACACCCTAGGCGAAAAACTGTTTTTT. It codes for CASRDTLGEKLFF. The chain combines TRBV19 with TRBJ1-4, with D possibly TRBD1 on 5 matching bases. Trimming stripped 6 bases from V and 8 bases from J, with 13 bases between. This CDR3 has 13 residues. The germline CDR1 and CDR2 sequences are LNHDA and SQIVND (reference sequence).

The J gene is TRBJ2-7, the V gene TRBV18, with a weak D call TRBD2 (7 bases). V lost 3 bases and J 0 bases, leaving 12 bases between the germline ends. The CDR3 is made up of 15 amino acids. Germline CDR1 is KGHSH and CDR2 is LQKENI. CDR3 in amino acids: CASSPGGQYSYEQYF. CDR3 DNA: TGTGCCAGCTCACCGGGGGGGCAGTACTCCTACGAGCAGTACTTC. The whole variable domain, filled in from reference TRBV18 and TRBJ2-7, reads NAGVMQNPRHLVRRRGQEARLRCSPMKGHSHVYWYRQLPEEGLKFMVYLQKENIIDESGMPKERFSAEFPKEGPSILRIQQVVRGDSAAYFCASSPGGQYSYEQYFGPGTRLTVT.

V usage is TRBV10-3 and J usage is TRBJ2-1; D unresolved. Germline values: CDR1 ENHRY, CDR2 SYGVKD. CDR3 length equals 14 residues. Trimming pared 0 bases from V and 4 bases from J, leaving 7 bases between. CDR3: CAISESIGYNEQFF. CDR3 coding DNA: TGTGCCATCAGTGAGTCAATAGGTTACAATGAGCAGTTCTTC.

The rearrangement links TRBV5-6 to TRBJ2-5; D not resolved. CDR1 and CDR2 from the germline V gene are SGHDT and YYEEEE. V lost 4 bases and J lost 3, with 4 bases in between. The CDR3 contains 11 residues. The DNA for the CDR3 is TGTGCCAGCAGCCGAGAAGAGACCCAGTACTTC. Translation: CASSREETQYF.

The chain combines TRBV6-6 with TRBJ1-2; 7 nucleotides match TRBD1. Germline CDR1 reads MNHNY; CDR2 reads SVGAGI (reference sequence). The CDR3 sequence is 14 residues long. V was clipped by 6 bases and J by 11 bases; unmatched bases: 15. In nucleotides, the CDR3 is TGTGCCAGCAGCCAGGACAGGAGTCCTTGGGGATACACCTTC. Residues: CASSQDRSPWGYTF.

The V and J genes are TRBV7-3 and TRBJ2-6; TRBD1 is a possible D gene (5 bases). CDR1 is SGHTA, CDR2 FQGTGA, per germline. Trimming removed 5 bases at V and 2 bases at J, with 10 bases between. The CDR3 has 15 residues. CDR3 DNA sequence: TGTGCCAGCAGCGCAGGGCAACCTGGGGCCAACGTCCTGACTTTC. Translated, it gives CASSAGQPGANVLTF.

The sample holds one count of this clone. The CDR3 loop reads CASSWPRDRVSGYTF. CDR3 in DNA: TGTGCCAGCAGTTGGCCCCGGGACAGGGTCTCGGGCTACACCTTC. V is TRBV5-4 and J is TRBJ1-2; TRBD1 matches 9 bases. The CDR3 runs to 15 residues. Trimming removed 5 bases from V and 8 bases from J; junction bases left unmatched: 13. The germline CDR1 and CDR2 sequences are SGHNT and YYREEE (reference sequence).

The rearrangement links TRBV7-3 to TRBJ1-1; D not resolved. The CDR3 runs to 12 residues. Trimming took 8 bases from V and 1 from J, leaving 8 bases between them. Germline CDR1 and CDR2: SGHTA and FQGTGA. The CDR3 here is CASGSANTEAFF. Here the CDR3 DNA reads TGTGCCAGCGGATCGGCGAACACTGAAGCTTTCTTT.

V and J are TRBV6-5 and TRBJ2-5; TRBD2 matches at 7 bases. There are 15 residues in the CDR3. Germline V gene sequence: CDR1 MNHEY, CDR2 SVGAGI. Losses at the gene ends were 4 bases for V and 0 bases for J; bases not matched to a gene: 5. CDR3 protein: CASSSRRGDQETQYF. CDR3 nucleotide sequence: TGTGCCAGCAGTTCACGACGGGGGGACCAAGAGACCCAGTACTTC.

The J gene is TRBJ1-2, the V gene TRBV7-3, with 7 bases identical to TRBD1. The trim removed 5 bases at V and 4 bases at J, leaving 4 bases unmatched. The CDR3 has 13 residues. Germline lookup yields CDR1 SGHTA and CDR2 FQGTGA. In DNA form, the CDR3 reads TGTGCCAGCAGCCTACAGGGGACCTATGGCTACACCTTC. Encoded protein: CASSLQGTYGYTF.

The rearrangement uses TRBV7-9 and TRBJ2-2; a possible D gene is TRBD2 (6 bases). CDR3 length: 14 residues. The V end lost 0 bases, the J end lost 5 bases, and 7 bases lay between the germline ends. Looked up from germline, CDR1 is SEHNR and CDR2 is FQNEAQ (reference sequence). CDR3 amino acids: CASSLAEGTGELFF. CDR3 nucleotides: TGTGCCAGCAGCTTAGCGGAGGGAACCGGGGAGCTGTTTTTT.

The chain links TRBV7-2 to TRBJ1-1; a possible D gene is TRBD1 (5 bases). Between the trimmed V and J ends, which lost 6 bases and 0 bases, there was a span of 8 bases. In germline, CDR1 is SGHTA, CDR2 FQGNSA. This CDR3 contains 13 residues. CDR3: CASRGQMNTEAFF. The CDR3 DNA reads TGTGCCAGCAGGGGGCAAATGAACACTGAAGCTTTCTTT. Complete variable domain (other parts from reference TRBV7-2 and TRBJ1-1): GAGVSQSPSNKVTEKGKDVELRCDPISGHTALYWYRQSLGQGLEFLIYFQGNSAPDKSGLPSDRFSAERTGGSVSTLTIQRTQQEDSAVYLCASRGQMNTEAFFGQGTRLTVV.

The chain carries TRBV5-4 and TRBJ1-1; 9 bases align to TRBD1. Germline V gene data show CDR1 as SGHNT and CDR2 as YYREEE (reference sequence). The CDR3 totals 15 residues. The trim removed 4 bases at V and 1 base at J, leaving 5 bases unmatched. CDR3 loop: CASSPNRGPNTEAFF. DNA of the CDR3: TGTGCCAGCAGCCCTAACAGGGGGCCGAACACTGAAGCTTTCTTT.

This clone has more than one count but fewer than ten. CDR3 coding DNA: TGCGCCAGCAGCTTGGGGACTAGCGGGAGGCCTTGGGACGGAGATACGCAGTATTTT. Amino acid sequence: CASSLGTSGRPWDGDTQYF. The rearrangement uses TRBV5-1 and TRBJ2-3; 14 bases align to TRBD2. V trimming: 0 bases; J trimming: 5 bases; junction bases outside the gene matches: 11. This CDR3 is built from 19 residues. CDR1 is SGHRS and CDR2 is YFSETQ in the germline V gene. The complete variable domain, with remaining parts taken from reference TRBV5-1 and TRBJ2-3, reads KAGVTQTPRYLIKTRGQQVTLSCSPISGHRSVSWYQQTPGQGLQFLFEYFSETQRNKGNFPGRFSGRQFSNSRSEMNVSTLELGDSALYLCASSLGTSGRPWDGDTQYFGPGTRLTVL.

V is TRBV19 and J is TRBJ2-1; TRBD2 might be the D (6 bases). V lost 5 bases to trimming and J lost 0 bases, with 14 bases between them. The CDR3 covers 16 residues. Germline V CDR1 and CDR2: LNHDA, SQIVND (reference sequence). CDR3 nucleotides: TGTGCCAGTAGTTTGACGGGGGAAAGCTCCTACAATGAGCAGTTCTTC. This sequence encodes CASSLTGESSYNEQFF.

The chain recombines TRBV18 with TRBJ2-1; 11 bases align to TRBD2. Germline lookup yields CDR1 KGHSH and CDR2 LQKENI. Trimming removed 4 bases from V and 8 bases from J; junction bases left unmatched: 13. The CDR3 spans 17 residues. CDR3 residues: CASSLGTSGSVTDEQFF. The CDR3 nucleotides are TGTGCCAGCTCACTCGGAACTAGCGGGAGTGTTACCGATGAGCAGTTCTTC.

The rearrangement joins TRBV7-2 to TRBJ1-2; weak D call: TRBD1 (5 bases). V was trimmed by 1 base and J by 8 bases, leaving 11 bases between them. The germline V gene encodes CDR1 SGHTA and CDR2 FQGNSA. The CDR3 is 13 amino acids. The CDR3 sequence is CASSLERGSGYTF. Here the CDR3 DNA reads TGTGCCAGCAGCTTAGAACGGGGCAGCGGCTACACCTTC. The variable domain in full, completed from reference TRBV7-2 and TRBJ1-2, reads GAGVSQSPSNKVTEKGKDVELRCDPISGHTALYWYRQSLGQGLEFLIYFQGNSAPDKSGLPSDRFSAERTGGSVSTLTIQRTQQEDSAVYLCASSLERGSGYTFGSGTRLTVV.

The chain carries TRBV5-4 and TRBJ2-5; D is possibly TRBD1 (5 bases). Trimming removed 1 base from V and 1 base from J, with 8 bases in between. The CDR3 spans 14 residues. Germline lookup yields CDR1 SGHNT and CDR2 YYREEE (reference sequence). The chain's CDR3 is CASSLKQAQETQYF. In DNA, the CDR3 is TGTGCCAGCAGCTTGAAACAGGCCCAAGAGACCCAGTACTTC.

This chain uses TRBV4-1 with TRBJ2-7, with no clear D. Per germline, CDR1 MGHRA and CDR2 YSYEKL. The CDR3 is made up of 13 amino acids. V dropped 0 bases and J dropped 11 bases, with 14 bases sitting between them. CDR3 amino acids: CASSQDHGSVKYV. CDR3 DNA sequence: TGCGCCAGCAGCCAAGATCACGGAAGCGTGAAGTACGTC.